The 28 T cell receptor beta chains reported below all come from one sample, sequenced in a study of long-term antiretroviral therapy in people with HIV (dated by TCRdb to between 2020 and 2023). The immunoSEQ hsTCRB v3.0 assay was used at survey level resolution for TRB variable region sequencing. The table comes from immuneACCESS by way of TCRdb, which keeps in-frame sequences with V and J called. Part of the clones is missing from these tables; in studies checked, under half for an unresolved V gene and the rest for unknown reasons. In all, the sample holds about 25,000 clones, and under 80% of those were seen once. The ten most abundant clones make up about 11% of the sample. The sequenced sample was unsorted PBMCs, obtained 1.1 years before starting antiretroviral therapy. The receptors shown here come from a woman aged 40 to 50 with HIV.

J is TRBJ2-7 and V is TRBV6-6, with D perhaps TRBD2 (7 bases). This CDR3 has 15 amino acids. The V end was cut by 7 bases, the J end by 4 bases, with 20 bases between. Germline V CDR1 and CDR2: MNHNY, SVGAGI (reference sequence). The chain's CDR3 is CASTRGGDKTYEQYF. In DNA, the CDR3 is TGTGCCAGCACTCGAGGGGGGGACAAAACTTACGAGCAGTACTTC.

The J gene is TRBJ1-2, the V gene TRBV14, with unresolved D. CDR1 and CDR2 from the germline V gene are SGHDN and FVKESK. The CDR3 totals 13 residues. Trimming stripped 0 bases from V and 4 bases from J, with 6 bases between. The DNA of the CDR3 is TGTGCCAGCAGCCAAGATCTCCTCTATGGCTACACCTTC. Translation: CASSQDLLYGYTF.

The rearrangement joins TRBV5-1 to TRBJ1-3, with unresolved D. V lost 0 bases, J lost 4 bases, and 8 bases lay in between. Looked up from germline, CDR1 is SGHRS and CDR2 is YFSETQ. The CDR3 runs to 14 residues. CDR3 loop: CASSLGAIGNTIYF. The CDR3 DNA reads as TGCGCCAGCAGCTTGGGGGCGATCGGAAACACCATATATTTT.

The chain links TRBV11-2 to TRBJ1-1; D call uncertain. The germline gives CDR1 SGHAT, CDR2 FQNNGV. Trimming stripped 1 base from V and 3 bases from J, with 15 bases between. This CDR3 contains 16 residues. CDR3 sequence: CASSLGNTTGDTEAFF. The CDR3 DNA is TGTGCCAGCAGCTTAGGAAACACGACGGGAGACACTGAAGCTTTCTTT.

The CDR3 loop is CAWSDKRPTDTQYF. The CDR3 DNA is TGTGCCTGGAGTGATAAGCGGCCCACAGATACGCAGTATTTT. The chain has TRBV30 and TRBJ2-3; TRBD2 might be the D (5 bases). V lost 1 base, J lost 2 bases, and 10 bases lay in between. Germline loops: CDR1 GTSNPN, CDR2 SVGIG (reference sequence). This CDR3 is 14 amino acids long.

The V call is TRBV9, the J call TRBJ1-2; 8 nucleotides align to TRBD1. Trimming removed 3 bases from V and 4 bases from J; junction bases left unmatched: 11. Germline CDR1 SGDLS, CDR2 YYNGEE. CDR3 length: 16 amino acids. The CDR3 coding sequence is TGTGCCAGCAGCGCAGTCGGACAGGGCTTCCCCTATGGCTACACCTTC. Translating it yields CASSAVGQGFPYGYTF.

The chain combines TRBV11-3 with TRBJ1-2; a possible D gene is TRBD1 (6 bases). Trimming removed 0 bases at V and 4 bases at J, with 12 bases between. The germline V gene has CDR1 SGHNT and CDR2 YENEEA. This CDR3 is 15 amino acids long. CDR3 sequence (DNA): TGTGCCAGCAGCTTAGAAGAACAGGGTGGCTATGGCTACACCTTC. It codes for CASSLEEQGGYGYTF.

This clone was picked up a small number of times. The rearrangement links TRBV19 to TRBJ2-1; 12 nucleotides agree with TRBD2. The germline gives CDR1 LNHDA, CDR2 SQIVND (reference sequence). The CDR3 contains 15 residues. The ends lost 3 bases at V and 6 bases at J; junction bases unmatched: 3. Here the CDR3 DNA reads TGTGCCAGTAGTATGAGACTAGCGGGAGCCAATGAGCAGTTCTTC. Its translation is CASSMRLAGANEQFF.

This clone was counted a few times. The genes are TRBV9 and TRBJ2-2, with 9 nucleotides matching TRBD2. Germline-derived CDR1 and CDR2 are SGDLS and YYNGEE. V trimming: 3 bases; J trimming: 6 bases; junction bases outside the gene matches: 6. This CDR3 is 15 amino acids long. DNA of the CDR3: TGTGCCAGCAGCGGTAGCGGGAGAGTCGCCGGGGAGCTGTTTTTT. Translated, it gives CASSGSGRVAGELFF.

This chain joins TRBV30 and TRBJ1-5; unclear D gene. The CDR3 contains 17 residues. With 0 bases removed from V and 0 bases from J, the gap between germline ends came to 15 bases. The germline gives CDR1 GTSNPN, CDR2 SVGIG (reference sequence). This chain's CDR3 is CAWSVQWAANSNQPQHF. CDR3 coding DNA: TGTGCCTGGAGTGTACAATGGGCAGCTAATAGCAATCAGCCCCAGCATTTT.

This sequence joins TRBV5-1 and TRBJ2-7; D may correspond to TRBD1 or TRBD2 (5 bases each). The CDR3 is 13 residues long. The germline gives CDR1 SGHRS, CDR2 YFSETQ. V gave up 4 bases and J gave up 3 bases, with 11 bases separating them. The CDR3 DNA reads TGCGCCAGCAGCGCCCGGGACGGCTACGAGCAGTACTTC. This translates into CASSARDGYEQYF.

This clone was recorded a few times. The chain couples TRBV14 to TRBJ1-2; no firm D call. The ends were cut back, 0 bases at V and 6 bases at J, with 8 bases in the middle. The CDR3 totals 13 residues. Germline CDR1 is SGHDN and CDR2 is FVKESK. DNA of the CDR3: TGTGCCAGCAGCCAAGATCTGGAGAATGGCTACACCTTC. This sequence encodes CASSQDLENGYTF.

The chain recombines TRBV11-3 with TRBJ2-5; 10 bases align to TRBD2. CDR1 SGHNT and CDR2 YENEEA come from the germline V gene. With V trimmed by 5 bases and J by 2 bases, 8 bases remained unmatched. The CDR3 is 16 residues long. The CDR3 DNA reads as TGTGCCAGCAGCGCGTTACTAGCGGGGCCTCAAGAGACCCAGTACTTC. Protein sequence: CASSALLAGPQETQYF.

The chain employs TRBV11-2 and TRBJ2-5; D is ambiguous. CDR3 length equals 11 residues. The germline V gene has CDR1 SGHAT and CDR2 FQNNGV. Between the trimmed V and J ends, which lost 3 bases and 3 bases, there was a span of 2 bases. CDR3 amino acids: CASSLKETQYF. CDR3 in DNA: TGTGCCAGCAGCTTGAAAGAGACCCAGTACTTC.

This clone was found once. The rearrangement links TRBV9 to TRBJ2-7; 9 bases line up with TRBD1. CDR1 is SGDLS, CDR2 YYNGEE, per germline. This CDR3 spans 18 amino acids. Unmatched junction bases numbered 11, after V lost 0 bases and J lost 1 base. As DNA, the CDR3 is TGTGCCAGCAGCGTAGGACAGGGGGTAGGAATCCTGTCCTACGAGCAGTACTTC. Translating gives CASSVGQGVGILSYEQYF.

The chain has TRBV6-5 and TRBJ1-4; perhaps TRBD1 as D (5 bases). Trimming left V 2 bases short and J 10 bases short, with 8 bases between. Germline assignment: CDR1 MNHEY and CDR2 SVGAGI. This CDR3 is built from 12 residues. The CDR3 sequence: CASSYRGGKLFF. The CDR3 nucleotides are TGTGCCAGCAGTTACAGGGGAGGAAAACTGTTTTTT.

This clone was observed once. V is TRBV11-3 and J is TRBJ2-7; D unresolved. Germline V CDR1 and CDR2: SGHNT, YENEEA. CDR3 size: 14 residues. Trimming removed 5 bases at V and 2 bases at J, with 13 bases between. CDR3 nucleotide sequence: TGTGCCAGCAGCCCCCAGTTTGGGGCCTACGAGCAGTACTTC. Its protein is CASSPQFGAYEQYF.

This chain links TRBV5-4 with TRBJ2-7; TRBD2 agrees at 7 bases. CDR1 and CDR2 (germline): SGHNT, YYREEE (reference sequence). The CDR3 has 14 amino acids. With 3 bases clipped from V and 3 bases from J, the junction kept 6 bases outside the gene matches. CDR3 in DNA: TGTGCCAGCAGCTCAGGACTAGAAGGCTACGAGCAGTACTTC. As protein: CASSSGLEGYEQYF.

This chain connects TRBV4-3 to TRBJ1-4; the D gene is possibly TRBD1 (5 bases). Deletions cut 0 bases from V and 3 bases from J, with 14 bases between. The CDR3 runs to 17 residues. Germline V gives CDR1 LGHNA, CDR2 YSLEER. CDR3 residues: CASSQDEGRRANEKLFF. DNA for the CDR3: TGCGCCAGCAGCCAAGACGAGGGGCGCCGGGCTAATGAAAAACTGTTTTTT.

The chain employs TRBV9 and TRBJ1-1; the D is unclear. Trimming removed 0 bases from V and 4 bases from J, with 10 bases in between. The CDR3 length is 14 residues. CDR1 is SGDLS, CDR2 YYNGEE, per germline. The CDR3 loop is CASSVVRVSTEAFF. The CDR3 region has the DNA TGTGCCAGCAGCGTAGTAAGGGTCAGCACTGAAGCTTTCTTT.

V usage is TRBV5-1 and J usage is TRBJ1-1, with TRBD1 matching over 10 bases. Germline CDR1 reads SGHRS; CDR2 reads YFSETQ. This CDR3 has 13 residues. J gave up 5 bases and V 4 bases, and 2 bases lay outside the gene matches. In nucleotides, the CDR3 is TGCGCCAGCAGCCAGGGACAGGGGACTGAAGCTTTCTTT. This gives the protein CASSQGQGTEAFF.

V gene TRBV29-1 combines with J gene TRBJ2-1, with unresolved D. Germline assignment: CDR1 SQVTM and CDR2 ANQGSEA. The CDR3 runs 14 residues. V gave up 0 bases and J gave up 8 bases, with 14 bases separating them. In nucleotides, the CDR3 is TGCAGCGTTGAAGAAGGCTACCGCCGGGATGAGCAGTTCTTC. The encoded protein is CSVEEGYRRDEQFF.

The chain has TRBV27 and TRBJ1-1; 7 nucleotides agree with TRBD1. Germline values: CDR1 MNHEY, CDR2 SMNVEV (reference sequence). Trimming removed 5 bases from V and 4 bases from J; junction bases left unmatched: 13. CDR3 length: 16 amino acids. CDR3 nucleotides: TGTGCCAGCAGTAAGTTTGGACAGGTCTGGGGCACTGAAGCTTTCTTT. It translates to CASSKFGQVWGTEAFF.

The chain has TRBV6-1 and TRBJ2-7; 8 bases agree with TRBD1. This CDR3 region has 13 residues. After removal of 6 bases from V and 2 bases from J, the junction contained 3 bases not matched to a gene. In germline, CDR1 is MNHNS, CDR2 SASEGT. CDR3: CASSPTGAYEQYF. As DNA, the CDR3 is TGTGCCAGCAGCCCGACAGGGGCCTACGAGCAGTACTTC.

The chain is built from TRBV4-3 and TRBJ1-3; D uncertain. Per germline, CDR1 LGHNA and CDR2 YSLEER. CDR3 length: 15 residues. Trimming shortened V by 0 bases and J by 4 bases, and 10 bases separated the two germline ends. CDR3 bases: TGCGCCAGCAGCCAAGATTTGGGCAGCGGAAACACCATATATTTT. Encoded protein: CASSQDLGSGNTIYF.

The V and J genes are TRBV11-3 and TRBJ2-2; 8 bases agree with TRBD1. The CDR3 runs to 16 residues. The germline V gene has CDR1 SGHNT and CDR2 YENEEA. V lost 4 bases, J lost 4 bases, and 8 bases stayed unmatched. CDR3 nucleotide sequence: TGTGCCAGCAGCTCCCGACAGGGGATCGGCACCGGGGAGCTGTTTTTT. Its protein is CASSSRQGIGTGELFF. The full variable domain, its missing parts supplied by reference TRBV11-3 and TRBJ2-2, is EAGVVQSPRYKIIEKKQPVAFWCNPISGHNTLYWYLQNLGQGPELLIRYENEEAVDDSQLPKDRFSAERLKGVDSTLKIQPAELGDSAVYLCASSSRQGIGTGELFFGEGSRLTVL.

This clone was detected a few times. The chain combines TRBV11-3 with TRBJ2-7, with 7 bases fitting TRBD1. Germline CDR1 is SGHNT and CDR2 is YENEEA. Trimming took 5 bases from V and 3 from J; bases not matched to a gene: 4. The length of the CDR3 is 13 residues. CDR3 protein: CASSPGTVYEQYF. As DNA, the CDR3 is TGTGCCAGCAGCCCCGGGACAGTCTACGAGCAGTACTTC.

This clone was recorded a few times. In nucleotides, the CDR3 is TGCGCCAGCAGCCAAGATACAGGGGGAGGCACTGAAGCTTTCTTT. As protein: CASSQDTGGGTEAFF. The genes are TRBV4-3 and TRBJ1-1, with 8 bases that match TRBD1. V was clipped by 0 bases and J by 4 bases; unmatched bases: 4. Germline loops: CDR1 LGHNA, CDR2 YSLEER. CDR3 size: 15 residues.